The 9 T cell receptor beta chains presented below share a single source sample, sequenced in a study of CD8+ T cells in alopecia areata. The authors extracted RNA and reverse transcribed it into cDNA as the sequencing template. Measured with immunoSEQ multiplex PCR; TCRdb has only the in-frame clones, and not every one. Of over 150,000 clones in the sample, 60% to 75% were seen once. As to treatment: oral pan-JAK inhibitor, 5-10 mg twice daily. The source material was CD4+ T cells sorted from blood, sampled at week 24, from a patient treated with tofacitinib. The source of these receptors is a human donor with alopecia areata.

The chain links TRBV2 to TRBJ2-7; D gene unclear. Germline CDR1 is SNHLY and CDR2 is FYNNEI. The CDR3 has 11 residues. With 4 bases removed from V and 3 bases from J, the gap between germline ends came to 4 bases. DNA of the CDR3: TGTGCCAGCAGTGCCCGCTACGAGCAGTACTTC. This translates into CASSARYEQYF.

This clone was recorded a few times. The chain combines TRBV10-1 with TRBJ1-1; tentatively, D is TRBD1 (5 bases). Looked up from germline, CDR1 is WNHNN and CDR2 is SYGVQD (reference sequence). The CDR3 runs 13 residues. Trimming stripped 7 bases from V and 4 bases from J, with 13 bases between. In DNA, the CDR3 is TGCGCCAGCAAGACCAGCCAGGGCACTGAAGCTTTCTTT. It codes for CASKTSQGTEAFF.

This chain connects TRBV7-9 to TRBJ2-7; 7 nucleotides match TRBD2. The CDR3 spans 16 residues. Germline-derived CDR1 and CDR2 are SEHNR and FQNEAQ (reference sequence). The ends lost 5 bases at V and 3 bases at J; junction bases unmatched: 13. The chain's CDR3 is CASSLNAGGTIYEQYF. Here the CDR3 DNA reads TGTGCCAGCAGCCTCAATGCCGGGGGGACTATCTACGAGCAGTACTTC.

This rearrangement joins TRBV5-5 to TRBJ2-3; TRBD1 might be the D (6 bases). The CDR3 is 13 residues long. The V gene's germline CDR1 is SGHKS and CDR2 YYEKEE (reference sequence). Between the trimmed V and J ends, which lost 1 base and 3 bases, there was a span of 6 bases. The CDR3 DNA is TGTGCCAGCAGCTTGACAGGGACAGATACGCAGTATTTT. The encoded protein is CASSLTGTDTQYF.

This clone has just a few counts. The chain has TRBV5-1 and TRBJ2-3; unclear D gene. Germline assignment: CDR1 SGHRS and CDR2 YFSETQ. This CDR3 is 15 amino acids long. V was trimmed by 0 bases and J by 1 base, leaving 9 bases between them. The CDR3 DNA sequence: TGCGCCAGCAGCTTGGCTTCCCAGCGCACAGATACGCAGTATTTT. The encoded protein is CASSLASQRTDTQYF.

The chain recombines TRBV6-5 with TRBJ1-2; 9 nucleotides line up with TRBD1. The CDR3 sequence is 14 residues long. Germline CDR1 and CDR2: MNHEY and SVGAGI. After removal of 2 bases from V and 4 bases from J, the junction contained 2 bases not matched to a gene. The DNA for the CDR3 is TGTGCCAGCAGTTACGGGACAGGGTCCTATGGCTACACCTTC. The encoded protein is CASSYGTGSYGYTF.

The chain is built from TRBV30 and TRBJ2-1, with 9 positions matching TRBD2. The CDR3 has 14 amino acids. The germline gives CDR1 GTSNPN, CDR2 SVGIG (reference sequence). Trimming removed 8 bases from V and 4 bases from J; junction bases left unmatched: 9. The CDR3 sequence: CAATKRGAYNEQFF. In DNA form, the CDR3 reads TGTGCCGCAACCAAGCGGGGGGCGTACAATGAGCAGTTCTTC.

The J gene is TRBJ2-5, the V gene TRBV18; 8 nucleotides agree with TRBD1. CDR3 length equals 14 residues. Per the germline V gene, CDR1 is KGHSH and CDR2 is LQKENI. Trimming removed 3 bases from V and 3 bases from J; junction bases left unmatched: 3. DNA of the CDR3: TGTGCCAGCTCACCTTGGACAGGGAAAGAGACCCAGTACTTC. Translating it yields CASSPWTGKETQYF.

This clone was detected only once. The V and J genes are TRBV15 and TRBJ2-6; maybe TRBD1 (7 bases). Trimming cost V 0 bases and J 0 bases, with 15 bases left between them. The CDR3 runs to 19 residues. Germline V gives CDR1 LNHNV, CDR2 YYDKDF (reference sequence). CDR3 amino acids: CATSRDWQGGSSGANVLTF. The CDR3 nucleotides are TGTGCCACCAGCAGAGATTGGCAGGGGGGAAGCTCTGGGGCCAACGTCCTGACTTTC.